Given below is one T cell receptor beta chain in context. No antigen is known for it. It was with 60 Vbeta and 13 Jbeta primers that the PCR ran. Sequenced by immunoSEQ multiplex PCR; TCRdb stores in-frame clones only, minus some. Here the sample spans about 110,000 clones, around 86% being singletons. These data come from a study of cytomegalovirus exposure and HLA in healthy donors. The overall study: The early release's HLA-typed donors yielded approximately 81 million unique TCRs. In terms of ancestry, the Caucasian-associated cluster contained 81% of the 300 to 400 genotyped donors.

Study results and caveats: Most sequenced TCRs were rare (though some public TCRs occurred in many donors).

The V gene end was trimmed by 2 bases and the J gene end by 10 bases; junction bases not matched to a gene: 6. This CDR3 comprises 15 residues. The germline V gene has CDR1 SGHTA and CDR2 FQGNSA. The TCR comes from a woman aged 25 to 45 in good health and CMV-seronegative. The specimen sequenced was PBMCs. The V gene is TRBV7-2, the J gene TRBJ2-1, with 12 bases matching TRBD2. DNA for the CDR3: TGTGCCAGCAGCTTAATACTAGCGGGGGGAGGAGAGCAGTTCTTC. It yields the protein CASSLILAGGGEQFF.